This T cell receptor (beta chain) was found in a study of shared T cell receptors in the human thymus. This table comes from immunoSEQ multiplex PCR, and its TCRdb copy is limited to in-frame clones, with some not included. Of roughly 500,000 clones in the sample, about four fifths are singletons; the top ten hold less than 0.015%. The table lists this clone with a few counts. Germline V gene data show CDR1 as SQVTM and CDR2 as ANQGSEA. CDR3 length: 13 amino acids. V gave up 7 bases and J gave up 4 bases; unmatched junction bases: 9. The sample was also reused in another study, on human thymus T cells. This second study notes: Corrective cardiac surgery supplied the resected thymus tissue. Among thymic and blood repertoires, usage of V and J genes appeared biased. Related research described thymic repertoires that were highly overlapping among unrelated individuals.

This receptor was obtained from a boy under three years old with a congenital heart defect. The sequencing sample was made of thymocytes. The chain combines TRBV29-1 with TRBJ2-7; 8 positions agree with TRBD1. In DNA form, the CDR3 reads TGCAGCGCTCAGGACAGGGAGGCGTACGAGCAGTACTTC. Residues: CSAQDREAYEQYF.